This passage covers 26 T cell receptor beta chains from one sample sequenced in a study of blood T cell repertoires in COVID-19. Sequencing used immunoSEQ multiplex PCR; TCRdb keeps in-frame clones, though not all of them. The sample has 190,000 or so clones, 70% to 90% seen once; the top ten hold roughly 4%. Material for sequencing was PBMCs or T cells enriched from blood (not recorded which). The receptors derive from a woman under 40 who had been exposed to COVID-19.

The chain carries TRBV2 and TRBJ1-6; no reliable D call. Germline CDR1 reads SNHLY; CDR2 reads FYNNEI. The CDR3 is made up of 13 amino acids. Trimming took 5 bases from V and 5 from J, leaving 7 bases between them. CDR3 in amino acids: CASSPSHNSPLHF. CDR3 sequence (DNA): TGTGCCAGCAGTCCCAGTCATAATTCACCCCTCCACTTT.

This rearrangement joins TRBV3-1 (or the pseudogene TRBV3-2) to TRBJ1-4, with D unclear. CDR1 is LGHDT and CDR2 is YNNKEL in the germline V gene (reference sequence). Trimming removed 4 bases at V and 2 bases at J, with 8 bases between. There are 14 residues in the CDR3. The DNA of the CDR3 is TGTGCCAGCAGCCCGGGGTCTACTAATGAAAAACTGTTTTTT. Translating it yields CASSPGSTNEKLFF.

The chain couples TRBV9 to TRBJ2-3; 7 bases are a match to TRBD2. The CDR3 has 16 residues. Germline loops: CDR1 SGDLS, CDR2 YYNGEE. V was clipped by 3 bases and J by 2 bases; unmatched bases: 9. The CDR3 here is CASSAPPGGTTDTQYF. The CDR3 coding sequence is TGTGCCAGCAGCGCCCCACCCGGGGGGACCACAGATACGCAGTATTTT.

V is TRBV5-1 and J is TRBJ1-2; 8 bases map to TRBD1. The germline V gene encodes CDR1 SGHRS and CDR2 YFSETQ. The CDR3 loop spans 15 amino acids. V dropped 1 base and J dropped 4; count of bases not matched to a gene: 6. CDR3 region: CASSLTQGASYGYTF. CDR3 DNA: TGCGCCAGCAGCTTGACCCAGGGGGCCAGCTATGGCTACACCTTC. The full variable domain, with the rest looked up from reference TRBV5-1 and TRBJ1-2, is KAGVTQTPRYLIKTRGQQVTLSCSPISGHRSVSWYQQTPGQGLQFLFEYFSETQRNKGNFPGRFSGRQFSNSRSEMNVSTLELGDSALYLCASSLTQGASYGYTFGSGTRLTVV.

This chain uses TRBV19 with TRBJ1-2; perhaps TRBD1 as D (6 bases). The V and J ends lost 3 bases and 3 bases respectively, with 11 bases between them. The V gene's germline CDR1 is LNHDA and CDR2 SQIVND (reference sequence). The CDR3 contains 14 residues. This CDR3 reads CASSMAGAYYGYTF. In nucleotides, the CDR3 is TGTGCCAGTAGTATGGCAGGGGCCTACTATGGCTACACCTTC.

In this sample, this clone turned up once. This chain uses TRBV24-1 with TRBJ1-5; D is uncertain. V gave up 6 bases and J gave up 2 bases, with 13 bases separating them. Looked up from germline, CDR1 is KGHDR and CDR2 is SFDVKD. This CDR3 contains 15 residues. This CDR3 reads CATSSGYEGNQPQHF. The CDR3 coding sequence is TGTGCCACCAGTTCGGGGTATGAGGGCAATCAGCCCCAGCATTTT.

The chain links TRBV4-1 to TRBJ1-1, with a tentative D call TRBD1 (5 bases). Germline CDR1 reads MGHRA; CDR2 reads YSYEKL. Trimming left V 1 base short and J 3 bases short, with 15 bases between. The CDR3 extends over 16 amino acids. The CDR3 sequence is CASSQAYGTTDTEAFF. The CDR3 nucleotides read TGCGCCAGCAGCCAAGCCTACGGGACTACCGACACTGAAGCTTTCTTT.

For the CDR3, the DNA is TGTGCCAGTAGTATGAAAGGGGGAGCGACTAATGAAAAACTGTTTTTT. Translation gives CASSMKGGATNEKLFF. V and J are TRBV19 and TRBJ1-4, with a weak D call TRBD1 (6 bases). The CDR3 runs 16 residues. CDR1 LNHDA and CDR2 SQIVND come from the germline V gene (reference sequence). Trimming cost V 3 bases and J 2 bases, with 13 bases left between them.

The genes are TRBV3-1 (or the pseudogene TRBV3-2) and TRBJ2-1; D is undetermined. This CDR3 spans 16 amino acids. V was clipped by 1 base and J by 0 bases, with 10 bases between them. Germline loops: CDR1 LGHDT, CDR2 YNNKEL (reference sequence). This CDR3 is CASSQAGFHSYNEQFF. The CDR3 DNA reads TGTGCCAGCAGCCAAGCAGGATTCCACTCCTACAATGAGCAGTTCTTC.

The chain combines TRBV5-6 with TRBJ1-1; perhaps TRBD1 as D (6 bases). This CDR3 region has 15 residues. V lost 4 bases and J 0 bases, leaving 13 bases between the germline ends. CDR1 is SGHDT, CDR2 YYEEEE, per germline. The CDR3 bases are TGTGCCAGCAGCGGACCCGGGACACTGAACACTGAAGCTTTCTTT. Translation gives CASSGPGTLNTEAFF.

The chain recombines TRBV19 with TRBJ1-5; tentative D call: TRBD1 (6 bases). This CDR3 spans 12 amino acids. CDR1 and CDR2 (germline): LNHDA, SQIVND (reference sequence). With 6 bases removed from V and 6 bases from J, the gap between germline ends came to 9 bases. CDR3 nucleotides: TGTGCCAGTAGCCCCAGGGGTCAGCCCCAGCATTTT. It is translated as CASSPRGQPQHF.

The DNA of the CDR3 is TGTGCCAGCAGCCAAGGACAGGGAACCTTTCTTTACAATGAGCAGTTCTTC. Its translation is CASSQGQGTFLYNEQFF. The V and J genes are TRBV7-2 and TRBJ2-1; TRBD1 agrees at 8 bases. The CDR3 spans 17 residues. Per the germline V gene, CDR1 is SGHTA and CDR2 is FQGNSA. V gave up 5 bases and J gave up 4 bases; unmatched junction bases: 13. Combining the CDR3 with reference TRBV7-2 and TRBJ2-1 gives the whole variable domain GAGVSQSPSNKVTEKGKDVELRCDPISGHTALYWYRQSLGQGLEFLIYFQGNSAPDKSGLPSDRFSAERTGGSVSTLTIQRTQQEDSAVYLCASSQGQGTFLYNEQFFGPGTRLTVL.

The chain employs TRBV30 and TRBJ2-5, with TRBD2 matching over 7 bases. V shed 3 bases and J 3 bases; nucleotides not matched to a gene: 13. This CDR3 has 16 amino acids. Per the germline V gene, CDR1 is GTSNPN and CDR2 is SVGIG (reference sequence). CDR3 bases: TGTGCCTGGAGGATAGGGACGGGGGGATATGAAGAGACCCAGTACTTC. Translating it yields CAWRIGTGGYEETQYF.

V and J are TRBV6-5 and TRBJ1-4; 7 bases agree with TRBD1. CDR3 size: 14 residues. The germline CDR1 and CDR2 sequences are MNHEY and SVGAGI. After removal of 8 bases from V and 4 bases from J, the junction contained 7 bases not matched to a gene. The chain's CDR3 is CASQPGQYNEKLFF. The CDR3 DNA follows: TGTGCCAGCCAGCCGGGACAGTATAATGAAAAACTGTTTTTT.

The chain joins TRBV3-1 (or the pseudogene TRBV3-2) to TRBJ1-5; D is unclear. The CDR3 consists of 13 residues. Trimming removed 3 bases at V and 5 bases at J, with 8 bases between. The germline gives CDR1 LGHDT, CDR2 YNNKEL (reference sequence). CDR3 DNA: TGTGCCAGCAGCCATGGGCGGGATCAGCCCCAGCATTTT. The encoded protein is CASSHGRDQPQHF.

The V and J genes are TRBV7-2 and TRBJ2-7; D not certain. Germline V lookup: CDR1 SGHTA, CDR2 FQGNSA. Trimming took off 1 base at V and 3 bases at J, with 7 bases between the two ends. The CDR3 is 13 amino acids. Here the CDR3 reads CASSLDRSYEQYF. For the CDR3, the DNA is TGTGCCAGCAGCTTAGACAGAAGCTACGAGCAGTACTTC. Drawing the rest from reference TRBV7-2 and TRBJ2-7, the complete variable domain is GAGVSQSPSNKVTEKGKDVELRCDPISGHTALYWYRQSLGQGLEFLIYFQGNSAPDKSGLPSDRFSAERTGGSVSTLTIQRTQQEDSAVYLCASSLDRSYEQYFGPGTRLTVT.

The gene calls are TRBV15 and TRBJ2-5, with 9 bases fitting TRBD1. Germline assignment: CDR1 LNHNV and CDR2 YYDKDF (reference sequence). The CDR3 is 16 residues long. V trimming: 1 base; J trimming: 5 bases; junction bases outside the gene matches: 8. Written as DNA, the CDR3 is TGTGCCACCAGCAGAGCCGACAGGGGGATGGGGGAGACCCAGTACTTC. This encodes CATSRADRGMGETQYF.

As for this clone: One junction end does not reproduce the germline sequence, and a read error may be involved. V is TRBV20-1 and J is TRBJ1-2; 8 nucleotides match TRBD1. Germline V gene data show CDR1 as DFQATT and CDR2 as SNEGSKA (reference sequence). The CDR3 is made up of 15 amino acids. CDR3 in amino acids: CCASGAGGWGYGYTF. CDR3 in DNA: TGCTGTGCTAGTGGGGCAGGGGGCTGGGGCTATGGCTACACCTTC.

This chain uses TRBV11-2 with TRBJ2-3, with 7 bases aligning to TRBD2. The CDR3 length is 16 residues. With V trimmed by 1 base and J by 6 bases, 10 bases remained unmatched. Looked up from germline, CDR1 is SGHAT and CDR2 is FQNNGV. CDR3 in amino acids: CASSLGEAGSWDTQYF. Written as DNA, the CDR3 is TGTGCCAGCAGCTTAGGGGAAGCGGGGAGTTGGGATACGCAGTATTTT.

CDR3 residues: CASSSTGSSGANVLTF. CDR3 in DNA: TGTGCCAGCAGCTCGACAGGGTCCTCTGGGGCCAACGTCCTGACTTTC. The chain has TRBV5-5 and TRBJ2-6; TRBD1 matches 7 bases. The CDR3 has 16 residues. Germline CDR1 SGHKS, CDR2 YYEKEE (reference sequence). J was trimmed by 0 bases and V by 3 bases; bases with no gene match: 3.

The chain recombines TRBV11-3 with TRBJ1-3; D is undetermined. V lost 5 bases, J lost 0 bases, and 14 bases lay in between. CDR1 is SGHNT and CDR2 is YENEEA in the germline V gene. The CDR3 extends over 16 amino acids. CDR3 nucleotides: TGTGCCAGCAGCCCCACTACCCGCAACTCTGGAAACACCATATATTTT. Residues: CASSPTTRNSGNTIYF.

Only one count was recorded for this clone. The chain combines TRBV2 with TRBJ2-7; TRBD1 is a possible D gene (5 bases). Trimming shortened V by 6 bases and J by 4 bases, and 10 bases separated the two germline ends. CDR1 and CDR2 from the germline V gene are SNHLY and FYNNEI. This CDR3 is built from 12 residues. The CDR3 DNA reads TGTGCCAGCAGGCTAGACAGTTACGAGCAGTACTTC. It encodes CASRLDSYEQYF.

The V call is TRBV7-6, the J call TRBJ1-1; TRBD1 matches 8 bases. The ends lost 3 bases at V and 4 bases at J; junction bases unmatched: 1. The CDR3 has 13 residues. From germline, CDR1 is SGHVS and CDR2 FNYEAQ. The CDR3 sequence is CASSFQGATEAFF. CDR3 in DNA: TGTGCCAGCAGCTTTCAGGGGGCCACTGAAGCTTTCTTT.

J is TRBJ1-4 and V is TRBV7-9; no firm D call. Germline lookup yields CDR1 SEHNR and CDR2 FQNEAQ (reference sequence). V was trimmed by 2 bases and J by 0 bases, leaving 7 bases between them. This CDR3 comprises 15 residues. DNA of the CDR3: TGTGCCAGCAGCTTAAGACAAGCAACTAATGAAAAACTGTTTTTT. Translated: CASSLRQATNEKLFF.

The chain's CDR3 is CASSQEATQYF. The CDR3 nucleotides read TGCGCCAGCAGCCAAGAGGCTACGCAGTATTTT. The chain couples TRBV4-1 to TRBJ2-3; D remains unclear. Germline V gives CDR1 MGHRA, CDR2 YSYEKL. V was cut by 0 bases and J by 8 bases, with 3 bases left in between. The CDR3 has 11 amino acids.

The CDR3 loop reads CASSPRGGYGYTF. DNA for the CDR3: TGTGCCAGCAGCCCGAGGGGGGGCTATGGCTACACCTTC. The chain is built from TRBV3-1 (or the pseudogene TRBV3-2) and TRBJ1-2, with D maybe TRBD1 (6 bases). This CDR3 has 13 amino acids. Germline CDR1 and CDR2: LGHDT and YNNKEL (reference sequence). Trimming took off 4 bases at V and 4 bases at J, with 10 bases between the two ends.